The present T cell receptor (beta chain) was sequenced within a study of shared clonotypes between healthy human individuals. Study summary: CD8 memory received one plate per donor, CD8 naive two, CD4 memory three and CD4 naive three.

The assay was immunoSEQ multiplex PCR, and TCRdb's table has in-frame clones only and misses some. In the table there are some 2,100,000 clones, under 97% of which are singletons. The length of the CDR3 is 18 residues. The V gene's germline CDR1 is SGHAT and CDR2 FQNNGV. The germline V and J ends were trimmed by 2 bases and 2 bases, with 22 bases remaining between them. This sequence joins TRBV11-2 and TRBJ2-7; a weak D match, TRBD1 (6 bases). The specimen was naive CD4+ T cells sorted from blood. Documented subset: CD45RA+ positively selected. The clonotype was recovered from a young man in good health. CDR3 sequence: CASSLLSPGAGDTYEQYF. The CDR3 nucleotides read TGTGCCAGCAGCTTATTATCCCCAGGGGCAGGCGATACCTACGAGCAGTACTTC. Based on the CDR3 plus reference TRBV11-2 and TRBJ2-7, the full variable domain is EAGVAQSPRYKIIEKRQSVAFWCNPISGHATLYWYQQILGQGPKLLIQFQNNGVVDDSQLPKDRFSAERLKGVDSTLKIQPAKLEDSAVYLCASSLLSPGAGDTYEQYFGPGTRLTVT.